This T cell receptor (beta chain) was observed in a study of OX40 agonist ivuxolimab in advanced cancers. Deletions cut 4 bases from V and 2 bases from J, with 15 bases between. The CDR3 extends over 15 amino acids. Per germline, CDR1 SGHRS and CDR2 YFSETQ. Profiled with immunoSEQ multiplex PCR; TCRdb holds only in-frame clones, not every one. The sample has fewer than 140,000 clones, 90% seen once. The sequence was obtained from an adult with an advanced solid tumor such as melanoma, head and neck, liver or kidney cancer. This chain uses TRBV5-1 with TRBJ1-2; D is perhaps TRBD1 (6 bases). The specimen comprised CD4+ or CD8+ T cells sorted from blood, sampled in a trial of the OX40 agonist ivuxolimab. The CDR3 DNA reads TGCGCCAGCAGCCCGGGATCCACAGGGAACTATGGCTACACCTTC. Translated: CASSPGSTGNYGYTF.